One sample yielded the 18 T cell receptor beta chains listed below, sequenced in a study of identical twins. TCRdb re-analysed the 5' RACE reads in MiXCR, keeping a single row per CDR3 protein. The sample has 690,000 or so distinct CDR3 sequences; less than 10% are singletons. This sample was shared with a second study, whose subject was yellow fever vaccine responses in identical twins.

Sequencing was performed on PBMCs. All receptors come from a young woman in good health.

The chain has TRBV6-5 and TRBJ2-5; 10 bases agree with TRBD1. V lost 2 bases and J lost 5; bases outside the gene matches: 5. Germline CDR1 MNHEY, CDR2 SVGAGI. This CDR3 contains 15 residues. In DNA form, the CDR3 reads TGTGCCAGCAGTTACGGGACAGGGGTTCGGGAGACCCAGTACTTC. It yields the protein CASSYGTGVRETQYF.

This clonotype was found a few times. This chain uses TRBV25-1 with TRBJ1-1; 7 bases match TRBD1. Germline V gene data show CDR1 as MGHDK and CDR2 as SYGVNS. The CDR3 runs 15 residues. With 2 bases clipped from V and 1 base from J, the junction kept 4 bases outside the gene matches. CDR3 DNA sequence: TGTGCCAGCAGTGAAATAGGGGGCAGGAACACTGAAGCTTTCTTT. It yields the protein CASSEIGGRNTEAFF.

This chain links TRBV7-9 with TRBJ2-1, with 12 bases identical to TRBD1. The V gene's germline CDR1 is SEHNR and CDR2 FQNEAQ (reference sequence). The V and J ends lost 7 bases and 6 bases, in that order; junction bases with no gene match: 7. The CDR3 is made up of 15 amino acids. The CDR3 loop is CASIGTGGSGNEQFF. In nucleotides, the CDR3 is TGTGCCAGCATCGGGACAGGGGGCTCGGGCAATGAGCAGTTCTTC.

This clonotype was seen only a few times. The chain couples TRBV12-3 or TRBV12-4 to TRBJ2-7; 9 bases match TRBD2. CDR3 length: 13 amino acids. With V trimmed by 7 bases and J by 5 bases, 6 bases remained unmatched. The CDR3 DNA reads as TGTGCCAGCAAGCTAGCGGGACGCCACGAGCAGTACTTC. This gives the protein CASKLAGRHEQYF.

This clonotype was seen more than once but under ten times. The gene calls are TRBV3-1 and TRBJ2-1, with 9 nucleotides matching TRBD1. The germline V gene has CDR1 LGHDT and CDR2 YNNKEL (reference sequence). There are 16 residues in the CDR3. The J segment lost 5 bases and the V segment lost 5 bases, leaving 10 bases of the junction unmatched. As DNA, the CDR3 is TGTGCCAGCAGCGCCCCAGGGACAGGGTGGAACAATGAGCAGTTCTTC. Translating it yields CASSAPGTGWNNEQFF.

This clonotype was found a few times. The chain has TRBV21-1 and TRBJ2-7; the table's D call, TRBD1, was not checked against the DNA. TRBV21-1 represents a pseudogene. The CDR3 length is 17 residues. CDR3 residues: CASSGIDGRGESYEQYF. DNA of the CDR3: TGTGCCAGCAGTGGAATCGACGGCAGGGGCGAATCCTACGAGCAGTACTTC.

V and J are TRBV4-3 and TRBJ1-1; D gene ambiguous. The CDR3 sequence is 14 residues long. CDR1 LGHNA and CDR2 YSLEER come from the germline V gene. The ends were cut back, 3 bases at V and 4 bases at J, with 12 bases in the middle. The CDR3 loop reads CASSHSPWGTEAFF. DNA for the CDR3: TGCGCCAGCAGCCATAGCCCTTGGGGCACTGAAGCTTTCTTT.

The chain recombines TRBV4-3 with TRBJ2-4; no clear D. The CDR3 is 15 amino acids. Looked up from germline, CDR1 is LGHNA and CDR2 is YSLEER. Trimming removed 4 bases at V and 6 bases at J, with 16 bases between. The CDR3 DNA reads TGCGCCAGCAGCCCAGCTTTGGGTGGGGTAAACATTCAGTACTTC. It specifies CASSPALGGVNIQYF.

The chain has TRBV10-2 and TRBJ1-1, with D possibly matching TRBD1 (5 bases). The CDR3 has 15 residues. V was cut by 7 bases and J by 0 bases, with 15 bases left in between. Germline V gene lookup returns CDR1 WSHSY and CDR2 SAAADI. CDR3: CASNPQVGMNTEAFF. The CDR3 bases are TGCGCCAGCAATCCACAGGTGGGGATGAACACTGAAGCTTTCTTT.

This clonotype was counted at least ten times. The CDR3 DNA is TGTGCCAGCAGTTACGACGCGAACACTGAAGCTTTCTTT. It encodes CASSYDANTEAFF. The rearrangement links TRBV6-5 to TRBJ1-1; D not certain. V lost 2 bases, J lost 1 base, and 5 bases lay in between. Looked up from germline, CDR1 is MNHEY and CDR2 is SVGAGI. This CDR3 spans 13 amino acids.

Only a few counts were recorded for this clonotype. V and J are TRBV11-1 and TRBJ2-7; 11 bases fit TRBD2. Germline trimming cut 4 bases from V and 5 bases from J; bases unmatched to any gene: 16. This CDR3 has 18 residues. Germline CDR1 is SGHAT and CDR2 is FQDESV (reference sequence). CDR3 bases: TGTGCCAGCAGCTCTGCCTCGATTAGCGGGAGGGCCAAAGACGAGCAGTACTTC. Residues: CASSSASISGRAKDEQYF.

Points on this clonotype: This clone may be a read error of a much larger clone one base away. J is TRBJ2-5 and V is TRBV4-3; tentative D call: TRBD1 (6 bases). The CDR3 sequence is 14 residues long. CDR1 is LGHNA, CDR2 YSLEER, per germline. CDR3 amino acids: CVSSQGGVQETQYF. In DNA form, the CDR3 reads TGCGTCAGCAGCCAAGGGGGAGTTCAAGAGACCCAGTACTTC.

This CDR3 reads CASSLLQGSGYTF. CDR3 coding DNA: TGTGCCAGCAGCCTCCTGCAGGGCTCTGGCTACACCTTC. The chain employs TRBV7-8 and TRBJ1-2; D may be TRBD1 (5 bases). Germline-derived CDR1 and CDR2 are SGHVS and FQNEAQ. With 5 bases removed from V and 7 bases from J, the gap between germline ends came to 14 bases. The CDR3 sequence is 13 residues long.

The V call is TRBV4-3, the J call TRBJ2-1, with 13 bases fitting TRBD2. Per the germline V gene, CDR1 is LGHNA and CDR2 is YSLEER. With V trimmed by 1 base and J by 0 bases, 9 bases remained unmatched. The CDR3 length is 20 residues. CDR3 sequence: CASSQGEGLAGEFSYNEQFF. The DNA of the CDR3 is TGCGCCAGCAGCCAAGGAGAAGGACTAGCGGGAGAATTCTCCTACAATGAGCAGTTCTTC.

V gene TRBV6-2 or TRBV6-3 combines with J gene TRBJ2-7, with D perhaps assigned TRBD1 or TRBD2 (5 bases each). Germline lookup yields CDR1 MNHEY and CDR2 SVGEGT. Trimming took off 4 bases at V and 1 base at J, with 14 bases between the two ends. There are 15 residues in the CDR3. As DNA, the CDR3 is TGTGCCAGCAGTTCCTTCCGGGACGGTTCCTACGAGCAGTACTTC. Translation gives CASSSFRDGSYEQYF.

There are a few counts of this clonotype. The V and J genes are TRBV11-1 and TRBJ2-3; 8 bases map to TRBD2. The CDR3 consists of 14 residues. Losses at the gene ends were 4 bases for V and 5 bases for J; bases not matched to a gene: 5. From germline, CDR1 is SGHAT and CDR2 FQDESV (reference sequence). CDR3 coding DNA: TGTGCCAGCAGCTACGTAGCGGGGCGAGATACGCAGTATTTT. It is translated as CASSYVAGRDTQYF.

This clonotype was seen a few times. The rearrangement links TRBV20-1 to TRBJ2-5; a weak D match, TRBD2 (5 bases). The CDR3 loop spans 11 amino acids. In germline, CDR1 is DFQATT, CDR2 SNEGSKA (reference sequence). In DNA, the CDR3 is TGCAGCCGACTACTTCAAGAGACCCAGTACTTC. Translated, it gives CSRLLQETQYF.

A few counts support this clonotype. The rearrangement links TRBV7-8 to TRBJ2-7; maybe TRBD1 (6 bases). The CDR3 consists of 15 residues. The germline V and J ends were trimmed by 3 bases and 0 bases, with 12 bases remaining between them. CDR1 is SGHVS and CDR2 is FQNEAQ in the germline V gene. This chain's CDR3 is CASSFYGRGSYEQYF. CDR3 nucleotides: TGTGCCAGCAGCTTCTATGGCAGGGGCTCCTACGAGCAGTACTTC.